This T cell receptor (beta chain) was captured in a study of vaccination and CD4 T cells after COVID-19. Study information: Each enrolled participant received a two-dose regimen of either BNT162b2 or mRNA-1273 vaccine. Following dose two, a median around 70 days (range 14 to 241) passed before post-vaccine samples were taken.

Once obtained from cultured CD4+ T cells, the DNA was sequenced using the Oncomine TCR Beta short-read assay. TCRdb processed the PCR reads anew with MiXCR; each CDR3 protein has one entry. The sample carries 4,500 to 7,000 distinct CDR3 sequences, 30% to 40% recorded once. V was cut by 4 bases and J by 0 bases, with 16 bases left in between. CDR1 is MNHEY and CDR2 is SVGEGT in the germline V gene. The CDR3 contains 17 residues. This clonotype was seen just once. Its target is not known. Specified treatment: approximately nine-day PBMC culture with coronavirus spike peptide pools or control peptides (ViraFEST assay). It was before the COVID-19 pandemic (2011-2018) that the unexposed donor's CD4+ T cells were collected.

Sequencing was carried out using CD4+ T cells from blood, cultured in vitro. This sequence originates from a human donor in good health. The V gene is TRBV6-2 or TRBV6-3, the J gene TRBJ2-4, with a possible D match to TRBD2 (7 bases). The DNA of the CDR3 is TGTGCCAGCAGTTCCCGAGGGGGGGAACTAGCCAAAAACATTCAGTACTTC. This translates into CASSSRGGELAKNIQYF.